These 13 T cell receptor beta chains were all obtained from the same sample, sequenced in a study of blood T cell repertoires in COVID-19. TCRdb's table, derived via immunoSEQ multiplex PCR, lists solely in-frame clones and lacks some. Here the sample spans some 100,000 clones, more than 70% being singletons. The sample taken for sequencing was peripheral blood. These receptors were collected from a woman of 80 years or more with active COVID-19.

The rearrangement links TRBV5-1 to TRBJ2-1; 7 nucleotides line up with TRBD1. Germline V gene lookup returns CDR1 SGHRS and CDR2 YFSETQ. The CDR3 spans 15 residues. V was clipped by 1 base and J by 6 bases; unmatched bases: 7. The CDR3 nucleotides are TGCGCCAGCAGCTTGAAGGAACAGGGGATCAATGAGCAGTTCTTC. It yields the protein CASSLKEQGINEQFF.

The rearrangement joins TRBV19 to TRBJ2-3; 8 bases are a match to TRBD1. Germline V CDR1 and CDR2: LNHDA, SQIVND (reference sequence). CDR3 length: 14 residues. Trimming at V came to 3 bases and at J to 4 bases, leaving 3 bases not matched to a gene. The CDR3 DNA sequence: TGTGCCAGTAGTATTGGACAGGGAGCAGATACGCAGTATTTT. Protein sequence: CASSIGQGADTQYF.

The chain has TRBV7-6 and TRBJ2-3, with 8 bases identical to TRBD2. CDR3 length: 18 residues. Germline loops: CDR1 SGHVS, CDR2 FNYEAQ. The J segment lost 4 bases and the V segment lost 2 bases, leaving 14 bases of the junction unmatched. The CDR3 is CASSLRSPAGEISDTQYF. CDR3 coding DNA: TGTGCCAGCAGCTTACGATCGCCAGCGGGAGAAATCTCAGATACGCAGTATTTT.

The genes are TRBV6-4 and TRBJ2-2, with TRBD1 identical over 8 bases. Germline CDR1 and CDR2: MRHNA and SNTAGT. CDR3 length: 16 residues. The J segment lost 4 bases and the V segment lost 6 bases, leaving 10 bases of the junction unmatched. CDR3 sequence (DNA): TGTGCCAGCAGCCAACAGGGGGTTAGGGGCACCGGGGAGCTGTTTTTT. It encodes CASSQQGVRGTGELFF.

V is TRBV5-4 and J is TRBJ2-1, with TRBD2 identical over 12 bases. V lost 4 bases to trimming and J lost 7 bases; unmatched junction nucleotides: 9. Germline CDR1 SGHNT, CDR2 YYREEE (reference sequence). This CDR3 is built from 16 residues. CDR3 region: CASSTSSGRALNEQFF. Written as DNA, the CDR3 is TGTGCCAGCAGCACCTCTAGCGGGAGGGCCTTAAATGAGCAGTTCTTC.

This clone appeared a single time. The rearrangement links TRBV7-2 to TRBJ2-2, with D perhaps matching TRBD2 (5 bases). Trimming cost V 4 bases and J 5 bases, with 14 bases left between them. Germline V CDR1 and CDR2: SGHTA, FQGNSA. The CDR3 extends over 15 amino acids. The CDR3 DNA follows: TGTGCCAGCAGCTCCCGTTCGAGGGCAACCGGGGAGCTGTTTTTT. This translates into CASSSRSRATGELFF.

This sequence joins TRBV4-3 and TRBJ2-2; D might be TRBD1 (5 bases). CDR3 length equals 16 residues. Germline CDR1 LGHNA, CDR2 YSLEER. V was clipped by 1 base and J by 5 bases, with 14 bases between them. As DNA, the CDR3 is TGCGCCAGCAGCCAAGCAGGGCGAGGAGCTACCGGGGAGCTGTTTTTT. This encodes CASSQAGRGATGELFF.

The chain uses TRBV5-6 and TRBJ2-1, with TRBD2 matching over 12 bases. The CDR3 runs to 14 residues. Germline V CDR1 and CDR2: SGHDT, YYEEEE. V was pared by 6 bases and J by 6 bases, with 4 bases of the junction left unmatched. The CDR3 DNA sequence: TGTGCCAGCAAGAGGACTAGCGGGATCAATGAGCAGTTCTTC. It specifies CASKRTSGINEQFF. Using reference TRBV5-6 and TRBJ2-1 for the parts outside the CDR3, the full variable domain is DAGVTQSPTHLIKTRGQQVTLRCSPKSGHDTVSWYQQALGQGPQFIFQYYEEEERQRGNFPDRFSGHQFPNYSSELNVNALLLGDSALYLCASKRTSGINEQFFGPGTRLTVL.

This rearrangement joins TRBV4-2 to TRBJ2-2; 12 nucleotides match TRBD2. The germline V gene has CDR1 LGHNA and CDR2 YNFKEQ. The CDR3 consists of 16 residues. Germline trimming cut 1 base from V and 5 bases from J; bases unmatched to any gene: 2. CDR3: CASSQGTSGITGELFF. CDR3 nucleotides: TGTGCCAGCAGCCAAGGGACTAGCGGGATTACCGGGGAGCTGTTTTTT.

This chain connects TRBV9 to TRBJ2-2, with 8 bases aligning to TRBD2. The CDR3 runs 16 residues. CDR1 and CDR2 (germline): SGDLS, YYNGEE. V was pared by 4 bases and J by 1 base, with 6 bases of the junction left unmatched. In DNA form, the CDR3 reads TGTGCCAGCAGCTTAACTAGCGGAAAGAACACCGGGGAGCTGTTTTTT. Translating gives CASSLTSGKNTGELFF.

The CDR3 protein is CASSDRGYGYTF. In DNA form, the CDR3 reads TGTGCCAGCAGTGACAGGGGCTATGGCTACACCTTC. This chain uses TRBV2 with TRBJ1-2; D may be TRBD1 (6 bases). Deletions cut 3 bases from V and 4 bases from J, with 6 bases between. The CDR3 has 12 residues. Germline CDR1 reads SNHLY; CDR2 reads FYNNEI. The whole variable domain, remainder taken from reference TRBV2 and TRBJ1-2, is EPEVTQTPSHQVTQMGQEVILRCVPISNHLYFYWYRQILGQKVEFLVSFYNNEISEKSEIFDDQFSVERPDGSNFTLKIRSTKLEDSAMYFCASSDRGYGYTFGSGTRLTVV.

The genes are TRBV3-1 (or the pseudogene TRBV3-2) and TRBJ2-7, with 10 bases identical to TRBD1. Germline V gene lookup returns CDR1 LGHDT and CDR2 YNNKEL (reference sequence). There are 15 residues in the CDR3. J was trimmed by 5 bases and V by 4 bases; bases with no gene match: 8. The CDR3 loop is CASSPHGTGANEQYF. The CDR3, as DNA: TGTGCCAGCAGCCCCCACGGGACAGGGGCCAACGAGCAGTACTTC.

The CDR3: CASSPPGQVREKLFF. CDR3 nucleotide sequence: TGTGCCAGCTCACCTCCGGGACAGGTCCGAGAAAAACTGTTTTTT. The rearrangement joins TRBV18 to TRBJ1-4; TRBD1 agrees at 8 bases. Germline lookup yields CDR1 KGHSH and CDR2 LQKENI. This CDR3 spans 15 amino acids. Germline trimming cut 3 bases from V and 8 bases from J; bases unmatched to any gene: 8.